This entry describes one TCR beta chain. Sequenced by immunoSEQ multiplex PCR; TCRdb stores in-frame clones only, minus some. The table has approximately 74,000 clones, approximately 84% seen once; the top ten hold less than 45%. The data derive from a study of blood T cell repertoires in COVID-19. The source is a man aged 65-85 years with acute or convalescent COVID-19. The specimen sequenced was peripheral blood.

This CDR3 reads CASSPGTGGHGELFF. CDR3 nucleotides: TGTGCCAGCAGCCCCGGGACAGGGGGCCACGGGGAGCTGTTTTTT. V is TRBV5-5 and J is TRBJ2-2; 12 bases map to TRBD1. The CDR3 contains 15 residues. Germline values: CDR1 SGHKS, CDR2 YYEKEE (reference sequence). V lost 4 bases, J lost 7 bases, and 5 bases stayed unmatched.